These 6 T cell receptor beta chains share one sample of origin, sequenced in a study of cytomegalovirus exposure and HLA in healthy donors. PCR involved 60 Vbeta and 13 Jbeta primers. The method was immunoSEQ multiplex PCR; TCRdb's version includes in-frame clones alone and lacks a portion of them. The data show some 140,000 clones, less than 90% seen once. Specimen: PBMCs. These receptors were taken from a man aged 40-55 years in good health and CMV-seronegative.

The V gene is TRBV28, the J gene TRBJ2-1; D gene unclear. CDR1 and CDR2 (germline): MDHEN, SYDVKM. The CDR3 covers 16 residues. V lost 7 bases and J lost 0, with 16 bases in between. The CDR3 coding sequence is TGTGCCAGCACCCTGGAGTACGGAAGCTCCTACAATGAGCAGTTCTTC. The encoded protein is CASTLEYGSSYNEQFF. Using reference TRBV28 and TRBJ2-1 for the parts outside the CDR3, the full variable domain is DVKVTQSSRYLVKRTGEKVFLECVQDMDHENMFWYRQDPGLGLRLIYFSYDVKMKEKGDIPEGYSVSREKKERFSLILESASTNQTSMYLCASTLEYGSSYNEQFFGPGTRLTVL.

V and J are TRBV6-1 and TRBJ2-3; the match to TRBD1 covers 8 bases. V gave up 4 bases and J gave up 4 bases; unmatched junction bases: 7. This CDR3 contains 15 residues. Germline lookup yields CDR1 MNHNS and CDR2 SASEGT. DNA for the CDR3: TGTGCCAGCAGTGGGCAGGGGGCTTCCCCAGATACGCAGTATTTT. Protein sequence: CASSGQGASPDTQYF.

The genes are TRBV28 and TRBJ2-6; D gene uncertain. The CDR3 has 14 amino acids. Germline V gives CDR1 MDHEN, CDR2 SYDVKM. The ends were cut back, 10 bases at V and 2 bases at J, with 12 bases in the middle. The CDR3 loop is CATLPRAGANVLTF. DNA of the CDR3: TGTGCCACCCTCCCTCGGGCTGGGGCCAACGTCCTGACTTTC.

The CDR3: CASSQGTGGYEQYF. The CDR3 DNA reads as TGTGCCAGCAGCCAAGGTACAGGGGGCTACGAGCAGTACTTC. The genes are TRBV14 and TRBJ2-7; 8 nucleotides align to TRBD1. This CDR3 contains 14 residues. In germline, CDR1 is SGHDN, CDR2 FVKESK. The J segment lost 3 bases and the V segment lost 1 base, leaving 2 bases of the junction unmatched.

CDR3 loop: CASAGTTYEQYF. The DNA of the CDR3 is TGTGCCAGCGCGGGGACTACCTACGAGCAGTACTTC. The chain combines TRBV28 with TRBJ2-7; the match to TRBD2 covers 7 bases. Per the germline V gene, CDR1 is MDHEN and CDR2 is SYDVKM. CDR3 length: 12 amino acids. J lost 2 bases, V lost 8 bases, and 3 bases had no gene match. Combining the CDR3 with reference TRBV28 and TRBJ2-7 gives the whole variable domain DVKVTQSSRYLVKRTGEKVFLECVQDMDHENMFWYRQDPGLGLRLIYFSYDVKMKEKGDIPEGYSVSREKKERFSLILESASTNQTSMYLCASAGTTYEQYFGPGTRLTVT.

The chain employs TRBV30 and TRBJ1-6; 7 bases match TRBD1. CDR3 length: 16 amino acids. After removal of 3 bases from V and 10 bases from J, the junction contained 15 bases not matched to a gene. CDR1 GTSNPN and CDR2 SVGIG come from the germline V gene (reference sequence). CDR3 amino acids: CAWSPEVYRGGSPLHF. The CDR3 bases are TGTGCCTGGAGCCCCGAGGTCTACAGGGGAGGATCACCCCTCCACTTT. The full variable domain, with the rest looked up from reference TRBV30 and TRBJ1-6, is SQTIHQWPATLVQPVGSPLSLECTVEGTSNPNLYWYRQAAGRGLQLLFYSVGIGQISSEVPQNLSASRPQDRQFILSSKKLLLSDSGFYLCAWSPEVYRGGSPLHFGNGTRLTVT.